Given below is one T cell receptor (beta chain) in context. Its specific antigen is unknown. No base qualities exist here, and no much larger clone lies one base off it. The sample originates from a study of CD4 T cells in lung cancer (dated by TCRdb to the late 2010s). General notes on the study: In the study, blood T cells from NSCLC patients were screened for responses to candidate mutation-encoded neoepitopes, and neoantigen-specific CD4+ T-cell clones and TCRs were isolated. Several patients undergoing curative-intent resections for stage I-III non-small cell lung cancer provided the tumor and non-adjacent lung tissue. The patients who underwent resection had lung adenocarcinoma or squamous cell carcinoma, were aged 60 to 69 when blood was donated, and were mostly former smokers. Before blood donation, patients had received treatments including platinum chemotherapy, and some received nivolumab or pembrolizumab. The frequency of neoantigen-specific clonotypes in tumor resections, non-adjacent lung and cultured T-cell products was tracked by TCRB deep sequencing.

Library generation was performed with the immunoSEQ multiplex PCR assay. DNA was isolated with Qiagen DNeasy or QIAamp micro DNA kits and TCRB sequenced with the Adaptive Biotechnology human TCRB sequencing kit. Sequencing of TCRB libraries was performed on an Illumina MiSeq. The published analysis was carried out like this. TCRB sequence data were analyzed with the kit provider's software, and tumor enrichment of clonotype templates was tested with Fisher's exact test. TCRdb took over this immuneACCESS table, retaining in-frame rearrangements with V and J assigned. Such tables are incomplete; in checked studies, under half of the missing clones stem from an unresolved V gene, and the remainder is unexplained. V, J and clone size are taken as reported in that table, and D and trimming were inferred from the DNA itself. The sample yields roughly 9,800 clones; 50% to 75% were counted once. Approximately 15% of the sample is held by the ten biggest clonotypes.

Study-level results and caveats: Some blood-derived responses might be explained by in vitro priming of naive T cells or cross-reactivity rather than by memory responses to the cancer.

From a lookup of the germline V gene, CDR1 and CDR2 are SQVTM and ANQGSEA. V is shortened by 0 bases, J by 2 bases, and the region joining them spans 8 bases. Spanning cysteine to phenylalanine, the CDR3 consists of 15 amino acids. Only the CDR3 DNA stays, 45 bases, in frame from base 1. Non-adjacent lung tissue was collected from the same resection as far as possible from the malignant lesion, at least 3 cm away. The sequence derives from a man in his sixties with non-small cell lung cancer. Recombination joined TRBV29-1 with TRBJ2-6; a tentative D match to TRBD2 spans 5 bases. The sample was normal lung tissue taken away from the tumor. At the DNA level, the sequence is TGCAGCGTTGAAGATAGGAGGACTGGGGCCAACGTCCTGACTTTC. Its coded protein is CSVEDRRTGANVLTF.